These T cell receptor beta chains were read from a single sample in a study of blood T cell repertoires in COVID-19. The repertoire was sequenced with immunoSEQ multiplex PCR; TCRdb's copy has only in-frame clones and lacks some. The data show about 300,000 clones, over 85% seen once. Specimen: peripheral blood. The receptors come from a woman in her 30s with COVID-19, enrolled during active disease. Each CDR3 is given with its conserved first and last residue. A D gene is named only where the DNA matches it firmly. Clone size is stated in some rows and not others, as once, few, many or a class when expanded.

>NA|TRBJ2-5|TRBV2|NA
TGTGCCAGCAGTGAATTGAAACTAGGGGAGACCCAGTACTTC
CASSELKLGETQYF
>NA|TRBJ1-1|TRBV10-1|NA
TGCGCCAGCAGCCCGACAGGCGCATCGGACACTGAAGCTTTCTTT
CASSPTGASDTEAFF
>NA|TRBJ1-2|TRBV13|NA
TGTGCCAGACCGGTGTCCCAGCGGCCGGGTGGCTACACCTTC
CARPVSQRPGGYTF
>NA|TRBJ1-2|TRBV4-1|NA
TGCGCCAGCAGTCTTCCAGGAGGGACCAACTATGGCTACACCTTC
CASSLPGGTNYGYTF
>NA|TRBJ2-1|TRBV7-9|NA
TGTGCCAGCAGCAACCGAGGCCCTGTCGAGAATGAGCAGTTCTTC
CASSNRGPVENEQFF
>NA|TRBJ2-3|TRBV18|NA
TGTGCCAGCTCACCTCTAAGGAGGGGAGACACAGATACGCAGTATTTT
CASSPLRRGDTDTQYF
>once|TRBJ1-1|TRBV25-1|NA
TGTGCCAGCAGTGAACCAGGGAACACTGAAGCTTTCTTT
CASSEPGNTEAFF
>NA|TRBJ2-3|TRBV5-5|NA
TGTGCCAGCAGCTTGCTGGCTCCCCGCACAGATACGCAGTATTTT
CASSLLAPRTDTQYF
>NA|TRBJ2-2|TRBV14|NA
TGTGCCAGCAGCCAAGTTTGGCCAGACTACACCGGGGAGCTGTTTTTT
CASSQVWPDYTGELFF
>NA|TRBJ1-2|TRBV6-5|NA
TGTGCCAGCAGTTACCTCTCAGGCGCCGATGGCTACACCTTC
CASSYLSGADGYTF
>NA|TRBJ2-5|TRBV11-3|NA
TGTGCCAGCAGCTTAGTCGAGGGTGGCTTGGCCCAGTACTTC
CASSLVEGGLAQYF
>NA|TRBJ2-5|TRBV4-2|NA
TGTGCCAGCAGCCTTGCGGGGTGGGGAGAGACCCAGTACTTC
CASSLAGWGETQYF
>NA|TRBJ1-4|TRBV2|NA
TGTGCCAGCAGTGAAGCGTTTCTTTATGTGGAGGATGAAAAACTGTTTTTT
CASSEAFLYVEDEKLFF
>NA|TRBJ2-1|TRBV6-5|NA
TGTGCCAGCAGATTCTCCGGGACAAGCTACAATGAGCAGTTCTTC
CASRFSGTSYNEQFF
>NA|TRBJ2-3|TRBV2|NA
TGTGCCAGCAGTGAGGCGGGCTCGCAGTATTTT
CASSEAGSQYF
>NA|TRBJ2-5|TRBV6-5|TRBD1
TGTGCCAGCAGTTCATGGACAGGGCCACAAGAGACCCAGTACTTC
CASSSWTGPQETQYF
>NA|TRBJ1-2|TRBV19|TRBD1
TGTGCCAGTAGTTCGTCCGGGACAGGGGGCTATGGCTACACCTTC
CASSSSGTGGYGYTF